In its sample, the clone carrying this TCR beta chain was seen many times. The read stops 3 residues short of the end of the CDR3; the missing end is completed from the germline J gene. CDR3 size: 15 residues. Looked up from germline, CDR1 is LNHDA and CDR2 is SQIVND (reference sequence). V shed 6 bases, J shed 9 bases, and the junction held 10 bases outside the gene matches. These data originate in a study of T cell clonality in common variable immunodeficiency. TCRdb's table, derived via immunoSEQ multiplex PCR, lists solely in-frame clones and lacks some. The table lists approximately 42,000 clones, with no singletons.

V gene TRBV19 combines with J gene TRBJ2-1, with 11 bases identical to TRBD1. Sequenced material: peripheral blood mononuclear cells. This sequence originates from a person aged 18 to 75 in good health. CDR3 DNA, as far as it was read: TGTGCCAGTAGCGAATTTGGACAGGGGGCGGGTGAG. This encodes CASSEFGQGAGE. In full, the CDR3 is CASSEFGQGAGEQFF. Variable domain in full (rest from reference TRBV19 and TRBJ2-1): DGGITQSPKYLFRKEGQNVTLSCEQNLNHDAMYWYRQDPGQGLRLIYYSQIVNDFQKGDIAEGYSVSREKKESFPLTVTSAQKNPTAFYLCASSEFGQGAGEQFFGPGTRLTVL.